Listed below are T cell receptor beta chains from one sample, sequenced in a study of blood T cell repertoires in COVID-19. Sequenced by immunoSEQ multiplex PCR; TCRdb stores in-frame clones only, minus some. The table lists about 120,000 clones, over 60% of them singletons. Sequencing was performed on peripheral blood. All receptors come from a woman in her 70s with acute or convalescent COVID-19. The CDR3 runs from the conserved cysteine through the conserved F or W. The order of the fields is V gene, CDR3 protein.

TRBV27	CASSPEDRATSNYGYTF
TRBV25-1	CASSESTGEVYEQYF
TRBV5-6	CASSLGATGADTQYF
TRBV2	CASRSGGTGITGELFF
TRBV9	CASSVEATGELFF
TRBV13	CASSSRDYEQYF
TRBV5-1	CASSLTGGLNQPQHF
TRBV6-1	CASSEARIGAQYF
TRBV5-7	CASSLGVGLDNQPQHF
TRBV30	CAWSYLPGQGSYEQYF
TRBV6-5	CASTRKGESNQPQHF
TRBV11-2	CASSANPGQGFSDTQYF
TRBV9	CASSVGDRGRASEKLFF
TRBV4-2	CASSQGLAGEAEQFF
TRBV5-1	CASSLGLDSYYGYTF
TRBV24-1	CATSDPGTRGNEQFF
TRBV11-2	CASSLDPSGGTEAFF
TRBV7-6	CASSLGTGGWETQYF
TRBV6-5	CASSYSDRDYGYTF
TRBV7-2	CASSQGTQPQHF
TRBV5-1	CASSLGGVITDTQYF
TRBV3-1/TRBV3-2	CASSQGLAGPYNEQFF